Presented here are 25 T cell receptor beta chains from one specimen sequenced in a study of blood T cell repertoires in COVID-19. Here immunoSEQ multiplex PCR was the method, and the copy in TCRdb shows in-frame clones only, minus some. The table lists about 260,000 clones, approximately 81% of them singletons. The sample was peripheral blood. The receptors were gathered from a man aged 55 to 70 with acute or convalescent COVID-19.

The chain carries TRBV30 and TRBJ1-5; TRBD1 might be the D (6 bases). The CDR3 runs 14 residues. Trimming took off 0 bases at V and 5 bases at J, with 11 bases between the two ends. Germline loops: CDR1 GTSNPN, CDR2 SVGIG (reference sequence). CDR3: CAWSVLDSHQPQHF. In DNA form, the CDR3 reads TGTGCCTGGAGTGTCTTGGACAGTCATCAGCCCCAGCATTTT.

This chain links TRBV6-1 with TRBJ1-2; TRBD1 is a possible D gene (5 bases). V was cut by 0 bases and J by 5 bases, with 16 bases left in between. Germline V lookup: CDR1 MNHNS, CDR2 SASEGT. This CDR3 contains 16 residues. The CDR3 loop reads CASSEAVSTAPYGYTF. The CDR3, as DNA: TGTGCCAGCAGTGAAGCAGTATCGACAGCTCCATATGGCTACACCTTC.

This clone was seen once. The chain has TRBV4-1 and TRBJ2-3; TRBD2 matches 8 bases. The CDR3 has 18 residues. Trimming removed 0 bases from V and 0 bases from J; junction bases left unmatched: 8. Germline V gene data show CDR1 as MGHRA and CDR2 as YSYEKL. CDR3 residues: CASSQDRRTSHSTDTQYF. For the CDR3, the DNA is TGCGCCAGCAGCCAAGATAGGAGGACTAGCCATAGCACAGATACGCAGTATTTT.

CDR3 protein: CASSNAAVYGYTF. Here the CDR3 DNA reads TGTGCCAGCAGCAACGCGGCCGTCTATGGCTACACCTTC. The chain is built from TRBV6-2 or TRBV6-3 and TRBJ1-2; no clear D gene. The germline V gene has CDR1 MNHEY and CDR2 SVGEGT. The CDR3 loop spans 13 amino acids. V gave up 6 bases and J gave up 4 bases, with 12 bases separating them.

V and J are TRBV11-2 and TRBJ2-1; D unclear. The CDR3 runs to 14 residues. V lost 5 bases, J lost 4 bases, and 12 bases lay in between. Germline V gene lookup returns CDR1 SGHAT and CDR2 FQNNGV. The DNA of the CDR3 is TGTGCCAGCAGCCGACCTAGAGGTTACAATGAGCAGTTCTTC. Protein product: CASSRPRGYNEQFF.

CDR3 loop: CASRGGTANSPLHF. The CDR3, as DNA: TGTGCCAGTCGCGGCGGGACTGCAAATTCACCCCTCCACTTT. V is TRBV27 and J is TRBJ1-6; a weak D match, TRBD1 (5 bases). The CDR3 totals 14 residues. The V gene's germline CDR1 is MNHEY and CDR2 SMNVEV (reference sequence). V was pared by 9 bases and J by 7 bases, with 16 bases between.

The chain is built from TRBV28 and TRBJ2-7; maybe TRBD2 (5 bases). Germline lookup yields CDR1 MDHEN and CDR2 SYDVKM. Trimming took off 6 bases at V and 5 bases at J, with 17 bases between the two ends. The CDR3 consists of 14 residues. The CDR3 region is CASRDSTVAHEQYF. The DNA for the CDR3 is TGTGCCAGCAGGGACTCAACAGTGGCCCACGAGCAGTACTTC.

This clone occurred once. The chain combines TRBV9 with TRBJ2-1; D is possibly TRBD2 (6 bases). The CDR3 is made up of 15 amino acids. V was pared by 4 bases and J by 4 bases, with 15 bases between. CDR1 is SGDLS, CDR2 YYNGEE, per germline. In DNA, the CDR3 is TGTGCCAGCAGCCAAGTGGGGGGATCTTACAATGAGCAGTTCTTC. Protein product: CASSQVGGSYNEQFF.

The chain joins TRBV25-1 to TRBJ2-1; TRBD1 aligns across 7 bases. The CDR3 contains 16 residues. Unmatched junction bases numbered 10, after V lost 4 bases and J lost 4 bases. CDR1 and CDR2 (germline): MGHDK, SYGVNS. The CDR3 reads CASSGDRDSTYNEQFF. The DNA of the CDR3 is TGTGCCAGCAGTGGAGACCGGGACAGTACGTACAATGAGCAGTTCTTC.

The chain has TRBV9 and TRBJ2-1; 8 bases map to TRBD1. Germline trimming cut 6 bases from V and 5 bases from J; bases unmatched to any gene: 7. The V gene's germline CDR1 is SGDLS and CDR2 YYNGEE. The CDR3 is 14 residues long. The CDR3 region is CASTDRGRDNEQFF. The DNA for the CDR3 is TGTGCCAGCACCGACAGGGGCAGGGACAATGAGCAGTTCTTC.

The chain uses TRBV5-1 and TRBJ2-3; possibly TRBD1 for D (6 bases). This CDR3 has 16 residues. Germline CDR1 reads SGHRS; CDR2 reads YFSETQ. The ends were cut back, 0 bases at V and 3 bases at J, with 14 bases in the middle. The CDR3 nucleotides are TGCGCCAGCAGCTTGGGAGGTCAGGGGCTAACAGATACGCAGTATTTT. Protein sequence: CASSLGGQGLTDTQYF. Using reference TRBV5-1 and TRBJ2-3 for the parts outside the CDR3, the full variable domain is KAGVTQTPRYLIKTRGQQVTLSCSPISGHRSVSWYQQTPGQGLQFLFEYFSETQRNKGNFPGRFSGRQFSNSRSEMNVSTLELGDSALYLCASSLGGQGLTDTQYFGPGTRLTVL.

The rearrangement joins TRBV4-1 to TRBJ1-1; D is possibly TRBD1 (6 bases). The V gene's germline CDR1 is MGHRA and CDR2 YSYEKL. Trimming removed 4 bases at V and 0 bases at J, with 9 bases between. The CDR3 sequence is 14 residues long. CDR3 sequence: CASSPDRLNTEAFF. CDR3 sequence (DNA): TGCGCCAGCAGCCCGGACAGATTGAACACTGAAGCTTTCTTT.

The rearrangement joins TRBV27 to TRBJ2-3; D is undetermined. V was shortened by 5 bases and J by 8 bases, with 11 bases between the two germline ends. The V gene's germline CDR1 is MNHEY and CDR2 SMNVEV (reference sequence). The length of the CDR3 is 12 residues. This chain's CDR3 is CASSPQSSTQYF. Here the CDR3 DNA reads TGTGCCAGCAGTCCTCAGTCTAGTACGCAGTATTTT.

The genes are TRBV28 and TRBJ2-1; D is possibly TRBD1 (6 bases). Deletions cut 7 bases from V and 3 bases from J, with 16 bases between. In germline, CDR1 is MDHEN, CDR2 SYDVKM. The CDR3 has 15 residues. CDR3 region: CASNRGSGDYNEQFF. The CDR3 region has the DNA TGTGCCAGCAACCGGGGTTCAGGGGACTACAATGAGCAGTTCTTC.

This chain uses TRBV7-8 with TRBJ2-2; 7 bases are shared with TRBD1. The CDR3 covers 17 residues. The germline V gene encodes CDR1 SGHVS and CDR2 FQNEAQ. Unmatched junction bases numbered 9, after V lost 5 bases and J lost 0 bases. The CDR3: CASSPFRGPSNTGELFF. In DNA form, the CDR3 reads TGTGCCAGCAGCCCGTTTAGGGGGCCGTCGAACACCGGGGAGCTGTTTTTT.

Written as DNA, the CDR3 is TGCGCCAGCCCCATCTTCCGGGACAGGCATAGAGGTGATAGCAATCAGCCCCAGCATTTT. Translating it yields CASPIFRDRHRGDSNQPQHF. The chain combines TRBV23-1 with TRBJ1-5; 8 nucleotides line up with TRBD1. TRBV23-1 is noted as an ORF with a role that remains uncertain. Losses at the gene ends were 8 bases for V and 0 bases for J; bases not matched to a gene: 21. CDR3 length: 20 amino acids.

This chain joins TRBV9 and TRBJ2-1; 8 nucleotides line up with TRBD2. With V trimmed by 4 bases and J by 0 bases, 3 bases remained unmatched. The germline CDR1 and CDR2 sequences are SGDLS and YYNGEE. CDR3 length: 15 residues. CDR3 nucleotides: TGTGCCAGCAGCCTAAGCGGGAGCTCCTACAATGAGCAGTTCTTC. Its protein is CASSLSGSSYNEQFF.

The chain uses TRBV28 and TRBJ2-7, with 13 bases lining up with TRBD2. CDR1 MDHEN and CDR2 SYDVKM come from the germline V gene. The CDR3 loop spans 16 amino acids. J lost 3 bases, V lost 4 bases, and 6 bases had no gene match. CDR3 amino acids: CASSSGLAGAYYEQYF. In nucleotides, the CDR3 is TGTGCCAGCAGTTCCGGACTAGCGGGAGCCTACTACGAGCAGTACTTC.

This chain connects TRBV6-5 to TRBJ2-1; D gene unclear. Germline V gives CDR1 MNHEY, CDR2 SVGAGI. This CDR3 contains 11 residues. V lost 4 bases and J 7 bases, leaving 5 bases between the germline ends. DNA for the CDR3: TGTGCCAGCAGTTTACAGAATGAGCAGTTCTTC. Encoded protein: CASSLQNEQFF.

This clone showed up just a few times. The V call is TRBV7-3, the J call TRBJ2-3, with 15 bases that match TRBD2. Germline assignment: CDR1 SGHTA and CDR2 FQGTGA. The V gene end was trimmed by 2 bases and the J gene end by 2 bases; junction bases not matched to a gene: 2. This CDR3 comprises 17 residues. CDR3: CASSLGTSGRSTDTQYF. In DNA, the CDR3 is TGTGCCAGCAGCTTAGGGACTAGCGGGAGGTCCACAGATACGCAGTATTTT.

The rearrangement uses TRBV19 and TRBJ1-5; maybe TRBD1 (5 bases). This CDR3 has 19 residues. Per the germline V gene, CDR1 is LNHDA and CDR2 is SQIVND (reference sequence). V was pared by 7 bases and J by 0 bases, with 25 bases between. CDR3 residues: CASTSPSAGPFYSNQPQHF. The CDR3 bases are TGTGCCAGTACCTCTCCATCGGCAGGGCCCTTCTATAGCAATCAGCCCCAGCATTTT.

The gene calls are TRBV5-6 and TRBJ2-1; a possible D gene is TRBD2 (6 bases). Germline V CDR1 and CDR2: SGHDT, YYEEEE. The CDR3 has 14 amino acids. V lost 4 bases to trimming and J lost 9 bases, with 17 bases between them. As DNA, the CDR3 is TGTGCCAGCAGCCGGCCCGGTCCGACTAGTGAGCAGTTCTTC. Translating gives CASSRPGPTSEQFF.

The chain carries TRBV28 and TRBJ1-1; 8 nucleotides match TRBD1. Germline CDR1 reads MDHEN; CDR2 reads SYDVKM. The CDR3 is made up of 15 amino acids. Trimming took 6 bases from V and 6 from J; bases not matched to a gene: 12. The CDR3 sequence is CASRTGQGASSEAFF. In nucleotides, the CDR3 is TGTGCCAGCAGAACAGGACAGGGCGCTAGTTCTGAAGCTTTCTTT.

The V call is TRBV28, the J call TRBJ1-5; TRBD1 matches at 8 bases. In germline, CDR1 is MDHEN, CDR2 SYDVKM. Trimming took 3 bases from V and 2 from J; bases not matched to a gene: 3. This CDR3 region has 15 residues. CDR3 loop: CASSFEDRGNQPQHF. DNA for the CDR3: TGTGCCAGCAGTTTCGAGGACAGGGGCAATCAGCCCCAGCATTTT.

The chain employs TRBV11-2 and TRBJ2-1, with a weak D call TRBD1 (5 bases). The CDR3 is 15 amino acids. In germline, CDR1 is SGHAT, CDR2 FQNNGV. With 0 bases removed from V and 8 bases from J, the gap between germline ends came to 14 bases. This chain's CDR3 is CASSLDRRQYYEQFF. CDR3 sequence (DNA): TGTGCCAGCAGCTTAGATAGGCGACAGTACTATGAGCAGTTCTTC. The variable domain in full, with the rest retrieved from reference TRBV11-2 and TRBJ2-1, is EAGVAQSPRYKIIEKRQSVAFWCNPISGHATLYWYQQILGQGPKLLIQFQNNGVVDDSQLPKDRFSAERLKGVDSTLKIQPAKLEDSAVYLCASSLDRRQYYEQFFGPGTRLTVL.